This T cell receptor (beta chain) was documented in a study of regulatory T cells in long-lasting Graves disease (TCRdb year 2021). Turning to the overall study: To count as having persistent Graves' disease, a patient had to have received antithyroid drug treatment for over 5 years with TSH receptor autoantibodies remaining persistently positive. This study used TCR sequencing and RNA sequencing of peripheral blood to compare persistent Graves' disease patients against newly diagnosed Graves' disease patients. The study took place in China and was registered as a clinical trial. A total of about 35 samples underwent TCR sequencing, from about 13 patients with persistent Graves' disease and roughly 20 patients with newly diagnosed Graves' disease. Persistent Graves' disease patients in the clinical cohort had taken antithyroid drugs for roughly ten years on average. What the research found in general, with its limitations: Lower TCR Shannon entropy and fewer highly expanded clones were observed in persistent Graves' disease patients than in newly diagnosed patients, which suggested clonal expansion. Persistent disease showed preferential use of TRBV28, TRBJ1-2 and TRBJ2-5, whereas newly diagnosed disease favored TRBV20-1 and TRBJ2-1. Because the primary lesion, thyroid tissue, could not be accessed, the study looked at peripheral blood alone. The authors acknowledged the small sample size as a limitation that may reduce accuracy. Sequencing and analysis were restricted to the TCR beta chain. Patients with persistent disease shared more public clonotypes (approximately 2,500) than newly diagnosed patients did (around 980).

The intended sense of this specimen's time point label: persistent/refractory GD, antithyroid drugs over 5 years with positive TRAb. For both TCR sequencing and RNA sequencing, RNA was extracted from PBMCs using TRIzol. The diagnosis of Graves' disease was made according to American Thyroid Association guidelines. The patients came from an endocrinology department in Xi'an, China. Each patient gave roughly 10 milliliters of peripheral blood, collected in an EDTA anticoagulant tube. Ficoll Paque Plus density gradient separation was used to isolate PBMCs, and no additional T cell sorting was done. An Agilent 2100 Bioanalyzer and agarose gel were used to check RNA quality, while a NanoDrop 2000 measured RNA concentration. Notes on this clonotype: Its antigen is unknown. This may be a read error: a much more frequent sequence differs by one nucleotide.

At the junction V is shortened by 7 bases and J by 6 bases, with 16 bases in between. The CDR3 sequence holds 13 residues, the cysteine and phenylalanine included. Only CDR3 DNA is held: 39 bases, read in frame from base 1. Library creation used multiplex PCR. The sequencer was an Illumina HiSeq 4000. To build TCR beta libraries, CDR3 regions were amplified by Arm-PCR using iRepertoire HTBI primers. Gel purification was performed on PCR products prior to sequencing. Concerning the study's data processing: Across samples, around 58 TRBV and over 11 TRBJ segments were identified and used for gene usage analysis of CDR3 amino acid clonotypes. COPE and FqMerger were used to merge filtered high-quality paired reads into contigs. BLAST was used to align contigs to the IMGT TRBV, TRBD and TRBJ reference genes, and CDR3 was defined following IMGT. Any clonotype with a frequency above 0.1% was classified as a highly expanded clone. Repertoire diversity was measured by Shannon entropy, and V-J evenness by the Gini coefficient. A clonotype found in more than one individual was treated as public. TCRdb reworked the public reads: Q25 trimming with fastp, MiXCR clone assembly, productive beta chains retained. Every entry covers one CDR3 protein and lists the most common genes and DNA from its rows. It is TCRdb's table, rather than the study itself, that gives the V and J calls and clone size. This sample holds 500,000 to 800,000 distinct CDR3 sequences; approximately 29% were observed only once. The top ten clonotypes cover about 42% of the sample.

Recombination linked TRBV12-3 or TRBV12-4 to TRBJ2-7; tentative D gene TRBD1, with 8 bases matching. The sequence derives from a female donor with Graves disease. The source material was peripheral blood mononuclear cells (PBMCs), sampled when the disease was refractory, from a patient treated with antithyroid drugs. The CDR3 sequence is CASTETGEGEQYF. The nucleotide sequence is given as TGTGCCAGCACCGAGACAGGGGAGGGCGAGCAGTACTTC.